This T cell receptor beta chain emerged from a study of brain T cells in children with intractable seizures. Method: immunoSEQ multiplex PCR; TCRdb's copy keeps in-frame clones and lacks some. The table includes 300,000 to 400,000 clones, roughly 92% detected once. CDR3 length: 15 amino acids. V was pared by 4 bases and J by 1 base, with 4 bases of the junction left unmatched. CDR1 and CDR2 from the germline V gene are MNHNY and SVGAGI (reference sequence). Time point: blood from clinic visit 5 months post-surgery; TSC patient then seizure free. The sample consisted of peripheral blood, taken 4 to 5 months after surgery. This chain links TRBV6-6 with TRBJ1-1; TRBD1 agrees at 9 bases. This sequence was found in a boy in the first two years of life with tuberous sclerosis and intractable seizures. CDR3 sequence: CASSFPGQGNTEAFF. The CDR3 region has the DNA TGTGCCAGCAGTTTTCCGGGACAGGGGAACACTGAAGCTTTCTTT.